This T cell receptor (beta chain) was observed in a study of naive and memory T cell subsets. About this clonotype itself: What it binds is not known.

Germline V gives CDR1 MRHNA, CDR2 SNTAGT. Trimming took 0 bases from V and 1 from J, leaving 9 bases between them. The CDR3 runs to 15 residues. CD8 T cells were positively selected from what remained after CD4 positive selection. Cells stained for CD3, CD4, CD8, CD45RA and CD27 were sorted into four subsets. Both TRBC1 and TRBC2 were covered by a beta constant-region primer of two equimolar oligonucleotides. Ligated cDNA was amplified by four rounds of PCR with nested alpha and beta constant-region primers and SP2. TCRdb re-analysed the UMI-ligation and nested PCR reads in MiXCR, keeping a single row per CDR3 protein. The sample shows under 150,000 distinct CDR3 sequences, approximately 21% of them seen only once. Regarding the study as a whole: Possibly reflecting memory cells re-expressing CD45RA, a few larger clonotypes occurred in naive repertoires, especially CD8. In CD4 and CD8 cells, diversity dropped from naive through EMRA.

Material for sequencing was naive CD8+ T cells from blood. J is TRBJ2-5 and V is TRBV6-4; D unclear. The source is a human donor in good health. CDR3 sequence (DNA): TGTGCCAGCAGTGACTCTACGGTTTTCCAAGAGACCCAGTACTTC. Its translation is CASSDSTVFQETQYF.